The clone carrying this T cell receptor beta chain was seen more than once but under ten times. Its antigen is unidentified. The data are from a study of CD8 T cells in ankylosing spondylitis. Quantitative molecular-barcoded 5'-RACE generated the TCR beta libraries. TCRdb itself ran the 5' RACE reads through MiXCR, one entry per CDR3 protein. The table lists 200,000 to 250,000 distinct CDR3 sequences, 8% to 11% of them singletons. Study-wide results and caveats: The study looked at matched synovial fluid samples from ankylosing spondylitis patients. Disease-linked clones were reported to be significantly enriched there. Peripheral blood held disease-linked clones only at relatively low frequency, and these were CD8+.

The receptor was derived from a male donor with ankylosing spondylitis or in good health (not recorded which). The sequenced sample consisted of blood, either unsorted or a sorted T cell fraction (not recorded which).

CDR3 sequence reads: CASSNRVSGNTIYF. Written as DNA, the CDR3 is TGTGCCAGCAGCAACAGGGTCTCTGGAAACACCATATATTTT. The rearrangement uses TRBV7-2 and TRBJ1-3; tentative D call: TRBD1 (6 bases). The V gene lost 5 bases and the J gene lost 0 bases, with 8 bases spanning the gap. Germline loops: CDR1 SGHTA, CDR2 FQGNSA. This CDR3 is built from 14 residues.